The 16 T cell receptor beta chains in this list originate from one sample, sequenced in a study of T cell changes during pregnancy in multiple sclerosis. The data were produced by immunoSEQ multiplex PCR, yet TCRdb's version contains in-frame clones alone and is incomplete. The top ten hold roughly 1.2% of the sample, which has 80,000 to 95,000 clones, nearly 95% seen once. Sequences were derived from peripheral blood, sampled in the second trimester of pregnancy. Source of these receptors: a female donor with multiple sclerosis, enrolled in a pregnancy study.

The gene calls are TRBV5-4 and TRBJ2-2, with D tentatively TRBD1 (5 bases). The germline V gene encodes CDR1 SGHNT and CDR2 YYREEE (reference sequence). This CDR3 spans 16 amino acids. Trimming left V 3 bases short and J 1 base short, with 13 bases between. CDR3 sequence (DNA): TGTGCCAGCAGCTCGTCAATCCAGGGGAACACCGGGGAGCTGTTTTTT. This gives the protein CASSSSIQGNTGELFF.

This sequence joins TRBV7-8 and TRBJ2-1; unclear D gene. Germline-derived CDR1 and CDR2 are SGHVS and FQNEAQ. The CDR3 has 15 residues. V lost 5 bases and J lost 0, with 11 bases in between. The CDR3 here is CASSTEASSYNEQFF. CDR3 DNA sequence: TGTGCCAGCAGCACCGAAGCAAGCTCCTACAATGAGCAGTTCTTC.

V gene TRBV27 combines with J gene TRBJ2-7, with 9 bases that match TRBD2. From germline, CDR1 is MNHEY and CDR2 SMNVEV (reference sequence). CDR3 length equals 17 residues. With V trimmed by 5 bases and J by 2 bases, 13 bases remained unmatched. DNA for the CDR3: TGTGCCAGCAGTCCCATAACTAGCGGGCCTTATACCTACGAGCAGTACTTC. Translation gives CASSPITSGPYTYEQYF.

The CDR3 loop is CATGGGLAEAFF. In nucleotides, the CDR3 is TGTGCCACCGGGGGGGGCCTTGCTGAAGCTTTCTTT. The gene calls are TRBV5-4 and TRBJ1-1; possibly TRBD1 for D (6 bases). With 9 bases removed from V and 6 bases from J, the gap between germline ends came to 15 bases. The CDR3 covers 12 residues. The germline V gene has CDR1 SGHNT and CDR2 YYREEE (reference sequence).

This rearrangement joins TRBV7-9 to TRBJ2-7, with 15 nucleotides matching TRBD2. After removal of 5 bases from V and 4 bases from J, the junction contained 9 bases not matched to a gene. The germline V gene has CDR1 SEHNR and CDR2 FQNEAQ (reference sequence). The CDR3 runs to 17 residues. The DNA for the CDR3 is TGTGCCAGCAGCCCCGGGACTAGCGGGAGGCGGGAATACGAGCAGTACTTC. It translates to CASSPGTSGRREYEQYF. The variable domain in full, with the rest retrieved from reference TRBV7-9 and TRBJ2-7, is DTGVSQNPRHKITKRGQNVTFRCDPISEHNRLYWYRQTLGQGPEFLTYFQNEAQLEKSRLLSDRFSAERPKGSFSTLEIQRTEQGDSAMYLCASSPGTSGRREYEQYFGPGTRLTVT.

The chain recombines TRBV4-1 with TRBJ2-1; D perhaps matches TRBD2 (5 bases). In germline, CDR1 is MGHRA, CDR2 YSYEKL. The V and J ends lost 1 base and 9 bases respectively, with 10 bases between them. This CDR3 spans 13 amino acids. The CDR3: CASSQVSAGEQFF. The CDR3 DNA reads as TGCGCCAGCAGCCAAGTCTCCGCGGGTGAGCAGTTCTTC.

The V and J genes are TRBV7-2 and TRBJ2-2; unclear D gene. CDR1 and CDR2 (germline): SGHTA, FQGNSA. The CDR3 is 15 amino acids. V shed 1 base and J shed 1 base, with 7 bases lying between them. In DNA, the CDR3 is TGTGCCAGCAGCTTAGTTACGGGGAACACCGGGGAGCTGTTTTTT. Translated: CASSLVTGNTGELFF.

The chain joins TRBV27 to TRBJ2-3; maybe TRBD1 (6 bases). The CDR3 has 18 residues. Germline V gene sequence: CDR1 MNHEY, CDR2 SMNVEV (reference sequence). Trimming removed 1 base at V and 0 bases at J, with 17 bases between. CDR3 protein: CASSLLVDSSSSTDTQYF. CDR3 DNA sequence: TGTGCCAGCAGTTTATTAGTGGACAGCTCCTCTAGCACAGATACGCAGTATTTT.

CDR3 protein: CASSLDGALNTGELFF. The CDR3, as DNA: TGCGCCAGCAGCCTTGACGGAGCTTTAAACACCGGGGAGCTGTTTTTT. This rearrangement joins TRBV4-1 to TRBJ2-2; D call uncertain. The CDR3 length is 16 residues. Germline loops: CDR1 MGHRA, CDR2 YSYEKL. Trimming pared 4 bases from V and 2 bases from J, leaving 14 bases between.

The chain joins TRBV4-2 to TRBJ2-7; TRBD2 aligns across 16 bases. Trimming took 4 bases from V and 7 from J; bases not matched to a gene: 7. CDR3 size: 16 residues. CDR1 and CDR2 (germline): LGHNA, YNFKEQ. The CDR3 sequence is CASSPGTSGRADEQYF. As DNA, the CDR3 is TGTGCCAGCAGCCCCGGGACTAGCGGGAGGGCCGATGAGCAGTACTTC.

The gene calls are TRBV4-2 and TRBJ2-2, with D tentatively TRBD1 (5 bases). Germline-derived CDR1 and CDR2 are LGHNA and YNFKEQ. The CDR3 extends over 18 amino acids. V was clipped by 3 bases and J by 5 bases, with 22 bases between them. CDR3 DNA sequence: TGTGCCAGCAGCCAGGAGACCTTACAGGTTCGCCTTACCGGGGAGCTGTTTTTT. Its protein product is CASSQETLQVRLTGELFF.

The chain carries TRBV5-1 and TRBJ1-1; D not certain. Germline values: CDR1 SGHRS, CDR2 YFSETQ. V gave up 5 bases and J gave up 2 bases, with 16 bases separating them. There are 15 residues in the CDR3. The CDR3 sequence: CASSQTTGYNTEAFF. DNA for the CDR3: TGCGCCAGCAGTCAAACAACGGGGTACAACACTGAAGCTTTCTTT. Filled out from reference TRBV5-1 and TRBJ1-1, the complete variable domain reads KAGVTQTPRYLIKTRGQQVTLSCSPISGHRSVSWYQQTPGQGLQFLFEYFSETQRNKGNFPGRFSGRQFSNSRSEMNVSTLELGDSALYLCASSQTTGYNTEAFFGQGTRLTVV.

V is TRBV10-3 and J is TRBJ2-5, with TRBD1 matching over 7 bases. Germline V gene sequence: CDR1 ENHRY, CDR2 SYGVKD. J was trimmed by 9 bases and V by 4 bases; bases with no gene match: 8. The CDR3 loop spans 13 amino acids. The CDR3 loop is CAISGNRGEAQYF. The CDR3 nucleotides read TGTGCCATCAGTGGGAACAGGGGTGAGGCCCAGTACTTC.

In nucleotides, the CDR3 is TGTGCCAGCAGTGGTGCGACAGGGGTATATAGTGCTAATGAAAAACTGTTTTTT. This gives the protein CASSGATGVYSANEKLFF. V is TRBV5-5 and J is TRBJ1-4; the match to TRBD1 covers 8 bases. Unmatched junction bases numbered 15, after V lost 5 bases and J lost 3 bases. The CDR3 contains 18 residues. Germline values: CDR1 SGHKS, CDR2 YYEKEE (reference sequence).

The chain has TRBV7-2 and TRBJ2-3; 14 bases fit TRBD2. Germline CDR1 and CDR2: SGHTA and FQGNSA. CDR3 length: 16 residues. J lost 6 bases, V lost 5 bases, and 7 bases had no gene match. CDR3 region: CASSQTSGRAGDTQYF. The CDR3 DNA is TGTGCCAGCAGCCAGACTAGCGGGAGGGCCGGCGATACGCAGTATTTT.

The chain employs TRBV19 and TRBJ2-7; 9 bases map to TRBD1. Germline lookup yields CDR1 LNHDA and CDR2 SQIVND (reference sequence). V was pared by 3 bases and J by 3 bases, with 3 bases of the junction left unmatched. There are 14 residues in the CDR3. CDR3 residues: CASSMGGQGYEQYF. CDR3 DNA: TGTGCCAGTAGTATGGGGGGACAGGGCTACGAGCAGTACTTC.